This passage covers 14 T cell receptor beta chains from one sample sequenced in a study of blood T cell repertoires in COVID-19. The method was immunoSEQ multiplex PCR; TCRdb's version includes in-frame clones alone and lacks a portion of them. The sample records more than 200,000 clones, 70% to 90% being singletons. Sample: PBMCs or T cells enriched from blood (not recorded which). The receptors stem from a woman between 50 and 59 years old who had recovered from COVID-19.

The V call is TRBV4-2, the J call TRBJ1-2; a weak D match, TRBD1 (6 bases). The CDR3 consists of 16 residues. Germline V gene data show CDR1 as LGHNA and CDR2 as YNFKEQ. The V gene lost 4 bases and the J gene lost 4 bases, with 19 bases spanning the gap. CDR3 amino acids: CASSRAGAMDSYGYTF. The CDR3 nucleotides are TGTGCCAGCAGCCGGGCGGGGGCGATGGATTCCTATGGCTACACCTTC.

The CDR3 sequence: CASSDSWTATDTQYF. The CDR3 DNA follows: TGTGCCAGCAGTGACTCGTGGACAGCTACAGATACGCAGTATTTT. The chain recombines TRBV6-4 with TRBJ2-3, with D perhaps TRBD1 (6 bases). This CDR3 is 15 amino acids long. The V and J ends lost 0 bases and 3 bases respectively, with 10 bases between them. Germline lookup yields CDR1 MRHNA and CDR2 SNTAGT.

The chain combines TRBV2 with TRBJ1-1; D perhaps matches TRBD1 (6 bases). The germline V and J ends were trimmed by 8 bases and 8 bases, with 21 bases remaining between them. Germline assignment: CDR1 SNHLY and CDR2 FYNNEI. CDR3 length equals 14 residues. Here the CDR3 DNA reads TGTGCCAGCGGGTGGGGTGGCGAGACAGGAGAAGCTTTCTTT. This translates into CASGWGGETGEAFF.

This sequence joins TRBV6-2 or TRBV6-3 and TRBJ2-2; TRBD2 matches at 9 bases. This CDR3 has 16 residues. Trimming cost V 7 bases and J 4 bases; bases outside gene matches: 10. Germline V CDR1 and CDR2: MNHEY, SVGEGT. The CDR3 protein is CASTPRGSGSTGELFF. Here the CDR3 DNA reads TGTGCCAGCACCCCACGGGGTAGCGGGAGCACCGGGGAGCTGTTTTTT.

This CDR3 is CASSLVPVGSSYNEQFF. The DNA for the CDR3 is TGTGCCAGCAGCTTAGTCCCAGTTGGCAGCTCCTACAATGAGCAGTTCTTC. The chain links TRBV7-6 to TRBJ2-1; D gene ambiguous. Germline assignment: CDR1 SGHVS and CDR2 FNYEAQ. The CDR3 extends over 17 amino acids. V was shortened by 1 base and J by 0 bases, with 13 bases between the two germline ends.

The J gene is TRBJ1-3, the V gene TRBV7-9, with a tentative D call TRBD1 (6 bases). Germline-derived CDR1 and CDR2 are SEHNR and FQNEAQ (reference sequence). V dropped 1 base and J dropped 9 bases, with 10 bases sitting between them. This CDR3 has 13 residues. The CDR3 reads CASSLGQAGTIYF. CDR3 in DNA: TGTGCCAGCAGCTTAGGACAGGCGGGCACCATATATTTT.

The chain combines TRBV7-2 with TRBJ2-7, with D possibly TRBD2 on 5 matching bases. Germline-derived CDR1 and CDR2 are SGHTA and FQGNSA. This CDR3 region has 15 residues. Deletions cut 4 bases from V and 3 bases from J, with 16 bases between. CDR3 sequence reads: CASSWSGLGSYEQYF. The CDR3 nucleotides read TGTGCCAGCAGCTGGTCAGGTCTGGGGAGCTACGAGCAGTACTTC.

This clone occurred a few times. The chain has TRBV4-3 and TRBJ2-1; D unclear. V was cut by 2 bases and J by 5 bases, with 13 bases left in between. Germline CDR1 is LGHNA and CDR2 is YSLEER. The CDR3 spans 15 residues. The CDR3 region has the DNA TGCGCCAGCAGCCAATCGCCGACTGGAAACAATGAGCAGTTCTTC. Its translation is CASSQSPTGNNEQFF.

The chain carries TRBV6-1 and TRBJ2-1, with 9 bases matching TRBD2. V was clipped by 4 bases and J by 1 base; unmatched bases: 5. Germline CDR1 and CDR2: MNHNS and SASEGT. The CDR3 contains 16 residues. DNA for the CDR3: TGTGCCAGCAGTGTTTATAGCGGGGGTTCCTACAATGAGCAGTTCTTC. Protein sequence: CASSVYSGGSYNEQFF.

This rearrangement joins TRBV28 to TRBJ2-2; D is perhaps TRBD1 (6 bases). Trimming took off 4 bases at V and 1 base at J, with 10 bases between the two ends. The CDR3 sequence is 15 residues long. CDR1 is MDHEN, CDR2 SYDVKM, per germline. CDR3 in DNA: TGTGCCAGCAGTTACTTGACAGGGAACACCGGGGAGCTGTTTTTT. This translates into CASSYLTGNTGELFF.

The V call is TRBV28, the J call TRBJ2-3; tentative D call: TRBD2 (5 bases). V was shortened by 8 bases and J by 1 base, with 7 bases between the two germline ends. Germline assignment: CDR1 MDHEN and CDR2 SYDVKM. This CDR3 is 12 amino acids long. This CDR3 is CASGSGTDTQYF. The DNA of the CDR3 is TGTGCCAGCGGGAGTGGCACAGATACGCAGTATTTT.

This sequence joins TRBV28 and TRBJ2-5; possibly TRBD1 for D (8 bases). The germline V gene encodes CDR1 MDHEN and CDR2 SYDVKM. The ends were cut back, 6 bases at V and 7 bases at J, with 27 bases in the middle. CDR3 length equals 17 residues. The CDR3 reads CASSSPDRAFRGRTQYF. In nucleotides, the CDR3 is TGTGCCAGCAGCAGCCCGGACAGGGCCTTTCGCGGGAGGACCCAGTACTTC. The entire variable domain, with the rest obtained from reference TRBV28 and TRBJ2-5, is as follows: DVKVTQSSRYLVKRTGEKVFLECVQDMDHENMFWYRQDPGLGLRLIYFSYDVKMKEKGDIPEGYSVSREKKERFSLILESASTNQTSMYLCASSSPDRAFRGRTQYFGPGTRLLVL.

J is TRBJ2-1 and V is TRBV9, with TRBD2 matching over 10 bases. Losses at the gene ends were 0 bases for V and 6 bases for J; bases not matched to a gene: 6. Looked up from germline, CDR1 is SGDLS and CDR2 is YYNGEE. The CDR3 runs 16 residues. The CDR3 protein is CASSVALLAGSNEQFF. CDR3 in DNA: TGTGCCAGCAGCGTAGCTTTACTAGCGGGAAGCAATGAGCAGTTCTTC.

The chain links TRBV2 to TRBJ1-4; D unclear. The CDR3 consists of 12 residues. The germline gives CDR1 SNHLY, CDR2 FYNNEI. The V gene lost 7 bases and the J gene lost 8 bases, with 11 bases spanning the gap. The CDR3 reads CASKPFGEKLFF. DNA for the CDR3: TGTGCCAGCAAACCCTTCGGGGAAAAACTGTTTTTT.